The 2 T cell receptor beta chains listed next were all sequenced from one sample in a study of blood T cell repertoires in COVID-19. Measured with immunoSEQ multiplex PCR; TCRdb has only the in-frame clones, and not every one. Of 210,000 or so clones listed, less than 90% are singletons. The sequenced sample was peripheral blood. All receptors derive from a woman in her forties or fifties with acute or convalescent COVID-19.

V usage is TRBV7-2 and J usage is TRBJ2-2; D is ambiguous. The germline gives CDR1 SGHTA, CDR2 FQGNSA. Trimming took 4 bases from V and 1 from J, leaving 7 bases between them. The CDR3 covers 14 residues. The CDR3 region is CASSSRQNTGELFF. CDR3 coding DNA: TGTGCCAGCAGCTCTCGACAGAACACCGGGGAGCTGTTTTTT.

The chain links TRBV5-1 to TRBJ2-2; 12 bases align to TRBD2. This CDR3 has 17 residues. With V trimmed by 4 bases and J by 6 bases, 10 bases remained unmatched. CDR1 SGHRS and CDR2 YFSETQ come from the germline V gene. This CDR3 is CASSPKTSGRGAGELFF. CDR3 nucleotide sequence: TGCGCCAGCAGCCCGAAGACTAGCGGGAGAGGGGCCGGGGAGCTGTTTTTT.